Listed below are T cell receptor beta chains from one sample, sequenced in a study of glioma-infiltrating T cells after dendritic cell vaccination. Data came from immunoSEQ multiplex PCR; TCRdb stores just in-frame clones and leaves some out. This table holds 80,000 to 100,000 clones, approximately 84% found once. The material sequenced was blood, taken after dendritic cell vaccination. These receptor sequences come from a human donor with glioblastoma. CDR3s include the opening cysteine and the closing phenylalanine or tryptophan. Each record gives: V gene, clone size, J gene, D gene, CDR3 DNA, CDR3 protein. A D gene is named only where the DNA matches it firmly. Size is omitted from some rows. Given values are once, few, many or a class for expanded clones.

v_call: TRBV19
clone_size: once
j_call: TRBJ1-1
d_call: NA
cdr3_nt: TGTGCCAGTAGTAAATACAGGGAAGAGGGAACTGAAGCTTTCTTT
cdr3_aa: CASSKYREEGTEAFF

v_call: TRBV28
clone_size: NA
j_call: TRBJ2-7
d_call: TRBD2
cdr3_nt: TGTGCCAGCAGTCCCTGGGGGACTAGAGCTGGGCACGAGCAGTACTTC
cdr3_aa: CASSPWGTRAGHEQYF

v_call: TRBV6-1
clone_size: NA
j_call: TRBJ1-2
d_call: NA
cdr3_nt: TGTGCCAGCAGTGCCCTGCGGGGATCTTCTAACTATGGCTACACCTTC
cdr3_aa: CASSALRGSSNYGYTF

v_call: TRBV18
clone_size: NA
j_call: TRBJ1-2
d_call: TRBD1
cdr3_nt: TGTGCCAGCTCACCCAGACAGGGGAGGGATGGCTACACCTTC
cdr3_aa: CASSPRQGRDGYTF

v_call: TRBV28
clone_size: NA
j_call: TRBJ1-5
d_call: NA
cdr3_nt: TGTGCCAGCAGTTTGTGGGAGGGCAATCAGCCCCAGCATTTT
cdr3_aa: CASSLWEGNQPQHF

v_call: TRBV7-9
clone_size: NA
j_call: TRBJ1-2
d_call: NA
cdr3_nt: TGTGCCAGCAGCTTAAACGTCGTTACAGGCTACACCTTC
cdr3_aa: CASSLNVVTGYTF

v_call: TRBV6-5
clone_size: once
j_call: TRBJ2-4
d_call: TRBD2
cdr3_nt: TGTGCCCAGTCCCGGAAACTAGCGAGGACAAACATTCAGTACTTC
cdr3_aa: CAQSRKLARTNIQYF

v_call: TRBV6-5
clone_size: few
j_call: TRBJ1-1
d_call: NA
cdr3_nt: TGTGCCAGCAGTTACTCGAGCCATTTGAACACTGAAGCTTTCTTT
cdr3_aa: CASSYSSHLNTEAFF

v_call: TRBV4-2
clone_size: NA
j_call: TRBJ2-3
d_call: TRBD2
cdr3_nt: TGTGCCAGCAGCCAAGATGTTGCTAGCGGTGGCACAGATACGCAGTATTTT
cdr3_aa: CASSQDVASGGTDTQYF

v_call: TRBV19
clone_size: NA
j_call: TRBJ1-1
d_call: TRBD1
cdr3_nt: TGTGCCAGTAGTATGACAGGGGGAGTCACTGAAGCTTTCTTT
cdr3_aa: CASSMTGGVTEAFF

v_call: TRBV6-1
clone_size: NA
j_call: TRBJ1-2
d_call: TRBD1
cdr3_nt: TGTGCCAGCAGTCAAGGGGCAGGGGGCCTACTGGCCTATGGCTACACCTTC
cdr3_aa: CASSQGAGGLLAYGYTF

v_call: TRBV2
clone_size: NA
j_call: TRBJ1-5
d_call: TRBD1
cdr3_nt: TGTGCCACCCAGACAGGGGATGTCAATCAGCCCCAGCATTTT
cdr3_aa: CATQTGDVNQPQHF

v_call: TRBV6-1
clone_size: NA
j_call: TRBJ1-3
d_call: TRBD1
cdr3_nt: TGTGCCAGCAGTCAACAGGGGGCGAGAGGAAACACCATATATTTT
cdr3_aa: CASSQQGARGNTIYF

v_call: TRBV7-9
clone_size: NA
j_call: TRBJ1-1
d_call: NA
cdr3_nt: TGTGCCAGCAGCCTCCTAGGGGTGGGTGCTGAAGCTTTCTTT
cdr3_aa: CASSLLGVGAEAFF

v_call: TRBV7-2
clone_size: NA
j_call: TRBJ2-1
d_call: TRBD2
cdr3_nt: TGTGCCAGCAGCCTCGCGGCGGGGGGGCCGGGTGAGCAGTTCTTC
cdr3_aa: CASSLAAGGPGEQFF

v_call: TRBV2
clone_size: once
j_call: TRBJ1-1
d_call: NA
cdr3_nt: TGTGCCAGCAGTGGAATGTCAGGCCTGAACACTGAAGCTTTCTTT
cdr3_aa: CASSGMSGLNTEAFF

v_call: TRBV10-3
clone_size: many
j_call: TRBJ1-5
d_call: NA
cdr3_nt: TGTGCCATCAGTCAAGGGAGAGATCAGCCCCAGCATTTT
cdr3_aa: CAISQGRDQPQHF

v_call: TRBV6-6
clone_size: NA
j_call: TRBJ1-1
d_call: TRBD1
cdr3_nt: TGTGCCAGCAGGAACAACCGGGACAGGGGGCCAGCTTTCTTT
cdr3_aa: CASRNNRDRGPAFF

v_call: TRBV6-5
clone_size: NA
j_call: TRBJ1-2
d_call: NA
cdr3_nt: TGTGCCAGCGGACGGGAGGGAAGGGGTAACTATGGCTACACCTTC
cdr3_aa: CASGREGRGNYGYTF

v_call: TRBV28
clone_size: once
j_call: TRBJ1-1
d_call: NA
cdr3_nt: TGTGCCAGCAAAGGGGGAGATAACACTGAAGCTTTCTTT
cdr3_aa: CASKGGDNTEAFF

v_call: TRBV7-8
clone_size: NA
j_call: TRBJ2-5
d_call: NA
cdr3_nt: TGTGCCAGCAGCTTCGGTGAGACCCAGTACTTC
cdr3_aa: CASSFGETQYF

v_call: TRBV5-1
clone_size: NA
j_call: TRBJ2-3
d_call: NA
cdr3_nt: TGCGCCAGCAGCTTGGGAGCAGGGTCTAGCACAGATACGCAGTATTTT
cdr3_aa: CASSLGAGSSTDTQYF

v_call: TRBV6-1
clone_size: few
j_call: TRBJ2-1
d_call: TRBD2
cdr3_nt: TGTGCCAGCAGTGGCGCGGGAGGGTTTAGTGAGCAGTTCTTC
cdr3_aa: CASSGAGGFSEQFF

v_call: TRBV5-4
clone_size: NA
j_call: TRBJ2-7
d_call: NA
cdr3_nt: TGTGCCAGCAGCCGGGGAGTCCGCCCGACCTCCTACGAGCAGTACTTC
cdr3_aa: CASSRGVRPTSYEQYF

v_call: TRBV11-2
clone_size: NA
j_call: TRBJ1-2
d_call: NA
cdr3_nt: TGTGCCAGCAGCCCCCTGCTATTGAACTATGGCTACACCTTC
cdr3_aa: CASSPLLLNYGYTF

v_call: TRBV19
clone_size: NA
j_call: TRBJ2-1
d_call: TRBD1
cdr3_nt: TGTGCCAGTCGACCTACAGGGGGTAATGAGCAGTTCTTC
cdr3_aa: CASRPTGGNEQFF

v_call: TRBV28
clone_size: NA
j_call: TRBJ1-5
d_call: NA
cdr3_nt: TGTGCCAGCAGTGAAGAGGGCCTACCCCAGCATTTT
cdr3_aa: CASSEEGLPQHF

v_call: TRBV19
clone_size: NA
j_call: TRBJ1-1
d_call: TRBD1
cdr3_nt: TGTGCCAGCCTGGGACAGGGGAAGGAAGCTTTCTTT
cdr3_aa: CASLGQGKEAFF

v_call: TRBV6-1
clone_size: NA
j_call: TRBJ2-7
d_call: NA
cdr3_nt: TGTGCCAGCGAGGACAGGGAGGGCTACGAGCAGTACTTC
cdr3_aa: CASEDREGYEQYF

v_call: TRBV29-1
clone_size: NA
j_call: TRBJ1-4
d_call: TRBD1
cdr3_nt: TGCAGCGCAGAGACAGGGTATGAAAAACTGTTTTTT
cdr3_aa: CSAETGYEKLFF

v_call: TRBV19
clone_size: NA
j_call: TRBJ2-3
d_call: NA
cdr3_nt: TGTGCCAGTAGTATAGGCCCCCCCGAGGGTTACTTCACAGATACGCAGTATTTT
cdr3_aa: CASSIGPPEGYFTDTQYF

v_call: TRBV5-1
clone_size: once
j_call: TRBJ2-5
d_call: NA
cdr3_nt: TGCGCCAGCAGCTCAGAGCTGGGACAGGGACTAGTCGACTTC
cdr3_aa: CASSSELGQGLVDF

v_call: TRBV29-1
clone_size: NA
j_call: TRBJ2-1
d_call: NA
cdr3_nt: TGCAGCGGGACAGACAGGACCTTCTACAATGAGCAGTTCTTC
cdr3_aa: CSGTDRTFYNEQFF

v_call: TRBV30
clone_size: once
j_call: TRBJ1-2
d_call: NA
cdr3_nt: TGTGCCTGTGGGGCAGGGCTACTGGTGGGCTACACCTTC
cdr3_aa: CACGAGLLVGYTF

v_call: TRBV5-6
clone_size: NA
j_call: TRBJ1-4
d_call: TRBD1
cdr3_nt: TGTGCCAGCAGCTTGTCCGGACAGGGGATAGGCGAAAAACTGTTTTTT
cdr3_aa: CASSLSGQGIGEKLFF

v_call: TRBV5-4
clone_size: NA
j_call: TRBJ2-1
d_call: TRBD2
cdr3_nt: TGTGCCAGCAGCTCAGAGCTAGCGGGAGAGAATGAGCAGTTCTTC
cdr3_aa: CASSSELAGENEQFF

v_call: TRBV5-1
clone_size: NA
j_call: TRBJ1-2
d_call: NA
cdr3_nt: TGCGCCAGCAGCGAGGAGCCGCTGTCTAACTATGGCTACACCTTC
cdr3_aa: CASSEEPLSNYGYTF

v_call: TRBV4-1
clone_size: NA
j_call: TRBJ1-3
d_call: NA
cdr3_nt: TGCGCCAGCAGCCAAGATTGGGGGACACATGGAAACACCATATATTTT
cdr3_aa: CASSQDWGTHGNTIYF

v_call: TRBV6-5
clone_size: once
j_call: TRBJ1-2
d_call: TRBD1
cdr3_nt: TGTGCCAGCAACCGGGACAGCTCAGCTAACTATGGCTACACCTTC
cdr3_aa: CASNRDSSANYGYTF

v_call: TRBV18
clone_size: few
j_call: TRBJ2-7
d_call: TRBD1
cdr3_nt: TGTGCCAGCTCACCAACTATTGGACAGGGGGCTTTTTTGGAGCAGTACTTC
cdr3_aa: CASSPTIGQGAFLEQYF

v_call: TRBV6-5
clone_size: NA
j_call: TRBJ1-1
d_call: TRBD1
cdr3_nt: TGTGCCAGCAGTTACAGAATGACAGGGATCGACACTGAAGCTTTCTTT
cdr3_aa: CASSYRMTGIDTEAFF

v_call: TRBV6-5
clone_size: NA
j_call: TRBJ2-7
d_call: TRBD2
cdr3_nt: TGTGCCAGCAGTTACGCGGGAGGGGGCTTGGGGGAGCAGTACTTC
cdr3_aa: CASSYAGGGLGEQYF

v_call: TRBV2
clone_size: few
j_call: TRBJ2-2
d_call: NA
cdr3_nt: TGTGCCAGCAGTCGACTAGCCGGGGAGCTGTTTTTT
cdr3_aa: CASSRLAGELFF

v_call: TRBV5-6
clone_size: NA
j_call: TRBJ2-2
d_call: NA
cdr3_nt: TGTGCCAGCAGCTTGTGGGGGGTTGGCACCGGGGAGCTGTTTTTT
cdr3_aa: CASSLWGVGTGELFF

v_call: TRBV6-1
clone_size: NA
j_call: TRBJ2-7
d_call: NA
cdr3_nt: TGTGCCAGCAGCGAGGAGATAATGAGCTACGAGCAGTACTTC
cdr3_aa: CASSEEIMSYEQYF

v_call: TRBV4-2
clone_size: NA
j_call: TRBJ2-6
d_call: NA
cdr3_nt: TGTGCCAGCAGCCAAGAGGACGGGGGAGCAGGGAGAGTGGCTGGGGCCAACGTCCTGACTTTC
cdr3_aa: CASSQEDGGAGRVAGANVLTF

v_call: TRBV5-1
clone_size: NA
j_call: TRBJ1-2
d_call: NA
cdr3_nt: TGCGCCAGCAGCTTACAGGTTCTGAATGGCTATGGCTACACCTTC
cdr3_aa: CASSLQVLNGYGYTF

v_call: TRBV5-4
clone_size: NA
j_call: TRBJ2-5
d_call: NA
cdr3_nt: TGTGCCAGCAGCTTGGAGAGAGGGGGAGAGACCCAGTACTTC
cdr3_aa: CASSLERGGETQYF

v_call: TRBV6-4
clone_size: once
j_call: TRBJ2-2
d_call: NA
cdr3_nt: TGTGCCAGCAGTGACCGGGGAGGCGGGGAGCTGTTTTTT
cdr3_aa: CASSDRGGGELFF

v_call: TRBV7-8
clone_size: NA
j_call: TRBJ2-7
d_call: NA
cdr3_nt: TGTGCCAGCAGCTTAGGACAGGACTACGAGCAGTACTTC
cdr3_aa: CASSLGQDYEQYF

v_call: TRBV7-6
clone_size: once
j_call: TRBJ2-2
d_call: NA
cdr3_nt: TGTGCCAGCAGCTCCGACACGTACACCGGGGAGCTGTTTTTT
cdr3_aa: CASSSDTYTGELFF

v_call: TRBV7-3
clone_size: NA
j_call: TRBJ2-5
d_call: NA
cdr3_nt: TGTGCCAGCAGCTTAACCCGGCAAGAGACCCAGTACTTC
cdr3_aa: CASSLTRQETQYF

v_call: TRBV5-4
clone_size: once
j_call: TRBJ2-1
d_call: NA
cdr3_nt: TGTGCCAGCAGCTTGGTAACAGGCGCAAATGAGCAGTTCTTC
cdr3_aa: CASSLVTGANEQFF

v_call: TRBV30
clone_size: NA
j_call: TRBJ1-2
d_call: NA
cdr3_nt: TGTGCCTGGAGTGTGGGGGGAAGCTACACCTTC
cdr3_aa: CAWSVGGSYTF

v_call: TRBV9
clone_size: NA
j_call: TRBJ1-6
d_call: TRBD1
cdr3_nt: TGTGCCAGCTCTCTGGGACAGGGTAGCTCACCCCTCCACTTT
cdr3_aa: CASSLGQGSSPLHF

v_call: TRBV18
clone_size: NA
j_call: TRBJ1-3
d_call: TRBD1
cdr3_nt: TGTGCCAGCTCACCAGGGACAGATGGGGACACCATATATTTT
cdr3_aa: CASSPGTDGDTIYF

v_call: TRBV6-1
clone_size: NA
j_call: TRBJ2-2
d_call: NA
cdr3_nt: TGTGCCAGCACGGAGGTCAGGGAGCTGTTTTTT
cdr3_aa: CASTEVRELFF